The following is a T cell receptor (beta chain) sequence with its context. V shed 6 bases and J 8 bases; nucleotides not matched to a gene: 9. The CDR3 consists of 13 residues. Germline CDR1 reads MNHEY; CDR2 reads SVGAGI. In the authors' methods: Nucleated cell number was recorded as an estimate derived from reference gene primer amplification. Clones were sequenced by immunoSEQ multiplex PCR, and TCRdb holds only the in-frame ones, with some missing. For V, J and clone size, that table is used; D and trimming come from the DNA. The table lists about 55,000 clones, roughly 87% of them singletons, with less than 20% in the top ten. The data originate from a study of blood T cell repertoires in COVID-19.

Sequenced: peripheral blood. The TCR was taken from a human donor with active COVID-19. The donor label of this sample is uncertain. The rearrangement joins TRBV6-5 to TRBJ1-2; TRBD1 matches 7 bases. This CDR3 is CASRTDRVGGYTF. As DNA, the CDR3 is TGTGCCAGCAGAACCGACAGGGTGGGGGGCTACACCTTC.